Listed below are T cell receptor beta chains from one sample, sequenced in a study of blood T cell repertoires in COVID-19. Measured with immunoSEQ multiplex PCR; TCRdb has only the in-frame clones, and not every one. The table includes approximately 89,000 clones, approximately 80% detected once. The sample taken for sequencing was peripheral blood. The receptors derive from an elderly woman with acute or convalescent COVID-19. CDR3s include the opening cysteine and the closing phenylalanine or tryptophan. Fields, in order: V gene, CDR3 length, J gene, clone size, D gene, CDR3 DNA, CDR3 protein. A D gene is named only where the DNA matches it firmly. Clone size is not always given. Where it is, it says once, few, many or a class for expanded clones.

TRBV6-6,14,TRBJ2-7,few,TRBD1,TGTGCCAGCAGTTGGGCACAGGGGAACCACGAGCAGTACTTC,CASSWAQGNHEQYF
TRBV5-1,13,TRBJ1-1,.,.,TGCGCCAGCAGCTTGGACGACAGTTCTGAAGCTTTCTTT,CASSLDDSSEAFF
TRBV2,16,TRBJ1-6,few,.,TGTGCCAGCAGTTCCCAGGGAGGGGGTGGTGATTCACCCCTCCACTTT,CASSSQGGGGDSPLHF
TRBV6-2/TRBV6-3,12,TRBJ2-1,.,.,TGTGCCAGCAGCCATCACTACAATGAGCAGTTCTTC,CASSHHYNEQFF
TRBV10-2,17,TRBJ2-6,.,.,TGCGCCAGCAGTGAGCAGGGCTCTAACTCTGGGGCCAACGTCCTGACTTTC,CASSEQGSNSGANVLTF
TRBV2,14,TRBJ2-1,.,TRBD2,TGTGCCAGCAGTGAAGAAGGCGGGAGCTATGAGCAGTTCTTC,CASSEEGGSYEQFF
TRBV5-1,15,TRBJ2-1,once,.,TGCGCCAGCACACCATGGGGGGGCCAGAACAATGAGCAGTTCTTC,CASTPWGGQNNEQFF
TRBV18,19,TRBJ1-2,.,.,TGTGCCAGCTCACCGAGTTACCTTCGTACGGGGGGGAGCGTCTATGGCTACACCTTC,CASSPSYLRTGGSVYGYTF
TRBV5-6,13,TRBJ2-5,.,.,TGTGCCAGCAGCTTGGAACTTAAAGAGACCCAGTACTTC,CASSLELKETQYF
TRBV6-1,15,TRBJ1-3,.,TRBD1,TGTGCCAGCAGTGAAATCGGCAGGGGGGAAAACACCATATATTTT,CASSEIGRGENTIYF
TRBV19,15,TRBJ2-7,few,.,TGTGCCAGTAATCGCATGGGGGGTTACTCCTACGAGCAGTACTTC,CASNRMGGYSYEQYF
TRBV11-2,16,TRBJ2-3,once,.,TGTGCCAGCAGCGGACTCAGAAAGGACCTTCGAGATACGCAGTATTTT,CASSGLRKDLRDTQYF
TRBV21-1,18,TRBJ2-1,.,.,TGTGCCAGCAGCAAAATACAGGAGCGGGAGGACCCGTACAATGAGCAGTTCTTC,CASSKIQEREDPYNEQFF
TRBV7-3,13,TRBJ2-3,.,TRBD1,TGTGCCAGCAGCTTTGGACAGGGAGATACGCAGTATTTT,CASSFGQGDTQYF
TRBV5-1,15,TRBJ2-7,.,.,TGCGCCAGCAGCTTGGGTGCGGGAATCTTCTACGAGCAGTACTTC,CASSLGAGIFYEQYF
TRBV18,18,TRBJ2-3,.,TRBD2,TGTGCCAGCTCACCCGGGACTAGCGGGAGGGCCAGCACAGATACGCAGTATTTT,CASSPGTSGRASTDTQYF
TRBV2,15,TRBJ2-5,.,.,TGTGCCAGCAGTGATGTACCCTGGGGCGCAGAGACCCAGTACTTC,CASSDVPWGAETQYF
TRBV29-1,13,TRBJ1-5,.,.,TGCAGCGTTGGGCCAGGTAGCAATCAGCCCCAGCATTTT,CSVGPGSNQPQHF
TRBV29-1,14,TRBJ2-1,.,TRBD1,TGCAGCGCCGGACCGGGACAGGGTTACAATGAGCAGTTCTTC,CSAGPGQGYNEQFF
TRBV5-1,15,TRBJ1-1,.,TRBD1,TGCGCCAGCAGCTGGGGACAGGGGGGGAACACTGAAGCTTTCTTT,CASSWGQGGNTEAFF
TRBV24-1,18,TRBJ2-1,.,.,TGTGCCACCAGTGATACCCGGGGGGGACAGGGTACAAGCAATGAGCAGTTCTTC,CATSDTRGGQGTSNEQFF
TRBV24-1,13,TRBJ1-2,.,TRBD1,TGTGCCACCAGTGATGGGACAGACTATGGCTACACCTTC,CATSDGTDYGYTF
TRBV11-3,16,TRBJ2-3,.,.,TGTGCCAGCAGCTTAGGGCTCACCTCTAGCACAGATACGCAGTATTTT,CASSLGLTSSTDTQYF
TRBV10-2,12,TRBJ2-1,.,TRBD2,TGCGCCAGGGGACTAGCAGCAAATGAGCAGTTCTTC,CARGLAANEQFF
TRBV5-1,14,TRBJ2-2,.,.,TGCGCCAGCAGCCCCACAGGAAACACCGGGGAGCTGTTTTTT,CASSPTGNTGELFF
TRBV6-5,14,TRBJ1-6,.,.,TGTGCCAGCAGCACAGGGTTATTAGGTTCACCCCTCCACTTT,CASSTGLLGSPLHF
TRBV3-1/TRBV3-2,14,TRBJ2-2,.,.,TGTGCCAGCAGCCACCTGAGGGCCACCGGGGAGCTGTTTTTT,CASSHLRATGELFF
TRBV5-1,15,TRBJ2-1,.,TRBD2,TGCGCCAGCAGGGAGGGACTAGCTGACTACAATGAGCAGTTCTTC,CASREGLADYNEQFF
TRBV2,14,TRBJ1-1,few,TRBD1,TGTGCCAGCATCCGACAGGGTGTTTTCACTGAAGCTTTCTTT,CASIRQGVFTEAFF
TRBV5-1,11,TRBJ2-7,once,.,TGCGCCAGCAGCTCCCTGTACGAGCAGTACTTC,CASSSLYEQYF
TRBV7-2,18,TRBJ2-3,once,.,TGTGCCAGCAGCTTAGTAGTTCAGCGGACCCCAAGCACAGATACGCAGTATTTT,CASSLVVQRTPSTDTQYF
TRBV30,13,TRBJ1-4,.,.,TGCGCCTGGAGTGTAGGAGGTAATGAAAAACTGTTTTTT,CAWSVGGNEKLFF
TRBV2,15,TRBJ2-1,.,TRBD2,TGTGCCAGCAAAGTGGGAGCGGGGGGGTTCGATGAGCAGTTCTTC,CASKVGAGGFDEQFF
TRBV19,15,TRBJ1-5,.,TRBD1,TGTGCCAGTATCGAAGGGGGACAGGCCAATCAGCCCCAGCATTTT,CASIEGGQANQPQHF
TRBV5-6,14,TRBJ2-7,.,.,TGTGCCAGCACCCAGGACTTCTCCTCCTACGAGCAGTACTTC,CASTQDFSSYEQYF
TRBV5-5,14,TRBJ1-5,.,TRBD1,TGTGCCAGCGGTTCCGGGACAGGGGATCAGCCCCAGCATTTT,CASGSGTGDQPQHF
TRBV30,12,TRBJ1-5,.,.,TGTGCCTCAAGGGGGAGCGGTCAGCCCCAGCATTTT,CASRGSGQPQHF
TRBV10-1,14,TRBJ2-2,.,.,TGCGCCAGCAGCAAAAAAAGGCGGACCGGGGAGCTGTTTTTT,CASSKKRRTGELFF
TRBV5-1,15,TRBJ2-6,.,.,TGCGCCAGCAGCGCGGTATACTCTGGGGCCAACGTCCTGACTTTC,CASSAVYSGANVLTF
TRBV18,13,TRBJ2-1,.,.,TGTGCCAGCTCACACAGGGGACTCAATGAGCAGTTCTTC,CASSHRGLNEQFF
TRBV4-2,15,TRBJ2-5,.,.,TGTGCCAGCAGCCAAGTCCGGCAGGACCAAGAGACCCAGTACTTC,CASSQVRQDQETQYF
TRBV5-1,16,TRBJ2-1,.,TRBD2,TGCGCCAGCAGCTTATCTCCGGGACTAGCGGCGAATGAGCAGTTCTTC,CASSLSPGLAANEQFF
TRBV12-3/TRBV12-4,13,TRBJ2-7,many,TRBD1,TGTGCCAGCAGACAGGGGGCGCGGTACGAGCAGTACTTC,CASRQGARYEQYF
TRBV3-1/TRBV3-2,15,TRBJ2-7,.,.,TGTGCCAGCAGCCACGACCTGACAGATCCCTACGAGCAGTACTTC,CASSHDLTDPYEQYF
TRBV15,17,TRBJ2-4,.,TRBD2,TGTGCCACCAGCAGCCGGACTAGCGGGGGATCCAAAAACATTCAGTACTTC,CATSSRTSGGSKNIQYF
TRBV3-1/TRBV3-2,16,TRBJ2-1,.,.,TGTGCCAGCAGCCAACGGCGGGGGACAACCGACAATGAGCAGTTCTTC,CASSQRRGTTDNEQFF
TRBV29-1,14,TRBJ2-3,.,TRBD1,TGCAGCGTTGAAGATCGAGGAGGACAGGGATTTGAGTATTTT,CSVEDRGGQGFEYF
TRBV10-2,16,TRBJ2-1,.,TRBD1,TGCGCCAGCAGTGATTGGGCCGGGACAGGGGGGACGGAGCAGTTCTTC,CASSDWAGTGGTEQFF
TRBV12-3/TRBV12-4,13,TRBJ1-2,few,.,TGTGCCAGCAGTCAACAGGAGAACTATGGCTACACCTTC,CASSQQENYGYTF
TRBV19,13,TRBJ1-2,.,.,TGTGCCAGTAGCCCTGACAGGAACTATGGCTACACCTTC,CASSPDRNYGYTF
TRBV19,15,TRBJ2-3,once,TRBD2,TGTGCCAGTAGTACAGCGGGGGGGGTAGCAGATACGCAGTATTTT,CASSTAGGVADTQYF
TRBV5-1,15,TRBJ2-3,few,TRBD1,TGCGCCAGCCTTGGTGACAGGGGACCCACAGATACGCAGTATTTT,CASLGDRGPTDTQYF
TRBV2,17,TRBJ2-1,.,TRBD2,TGTGCCAGCAGTGAGAGGTTTAGCGGGAGTTCCTACAATGAGCAGTTCTTC,CASSERFSGSSYNEQFF
TRBV27,15,TRBJ1-4,.,.,TGTGCCAGCAGTGAGGAAAGACAATTGGGGCGAAAACTGTTTTTT,CASSEERQLGRKLFF